Sequencing of this T cell receptor beta chain was carried out in a study of T cells in Graves' hyperthyroidism and ophthalmopathy. The V gene's germline CDR1 is DFQATT and CDR2 SNEGSKA (reference sequence). The CDR3 consists of 14 residues. With 5 bases removed from V and 1 base from J, the gap between germline ends came to 12 bases. The CDR3 regions of TCR beta were amplified from RNA transcripts. The HTBI set primed first-round TCR CDR3 RT-PCR. From the multiplex PCR reads, TCRdb called clonotypes with MiXCR, one entry per CDR3 protein. The sample carries over 200,000 distinct CDR3 sequences, roughly 14% recorded once. Of note for this clonotype: Its matching antigen is unknown.

Study-wide points: The model foresaw ophthalmopathy a median roughly 6 months prior to onset. Among clonotypes expanded in thyroid above 0.001, most were also found in blood.

Diagnosis relied on clinical symptoms, serum thyroxine and TRAb, thyroid ultrasound and orbital computed tomography. A sample of blood taken at first hyperthyroidism diagnosis preceded any ophthalmopathy symptoms. The sequencing input was blood. The chain joins TRBV20-1 to TRBJ1-3; no clear D. The clonotype was recovered from a woman in her 40s with Graves' hyperthyroidism that later progressed to Graves' ophthalmopathy. CDR3 sequence reads: CSAPERTSGNTIYF. DNA for the CDR3: TGCAGTGCTCCCGAGCGGACTTCTGGAAACACCATATATTTT.